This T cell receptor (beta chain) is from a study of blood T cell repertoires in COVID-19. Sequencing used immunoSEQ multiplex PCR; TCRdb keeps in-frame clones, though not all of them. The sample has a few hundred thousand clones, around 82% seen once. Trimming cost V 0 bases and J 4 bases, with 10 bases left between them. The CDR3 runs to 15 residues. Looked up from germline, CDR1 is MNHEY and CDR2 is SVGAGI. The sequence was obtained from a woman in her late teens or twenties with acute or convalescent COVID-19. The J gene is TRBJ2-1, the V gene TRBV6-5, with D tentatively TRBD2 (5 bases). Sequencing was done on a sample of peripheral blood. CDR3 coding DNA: TGTGCCAGCAGTTACTCCTCCGGACTTTACAATGAGCAGTTCTTC. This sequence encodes CASSYSSGLYNEQFF.